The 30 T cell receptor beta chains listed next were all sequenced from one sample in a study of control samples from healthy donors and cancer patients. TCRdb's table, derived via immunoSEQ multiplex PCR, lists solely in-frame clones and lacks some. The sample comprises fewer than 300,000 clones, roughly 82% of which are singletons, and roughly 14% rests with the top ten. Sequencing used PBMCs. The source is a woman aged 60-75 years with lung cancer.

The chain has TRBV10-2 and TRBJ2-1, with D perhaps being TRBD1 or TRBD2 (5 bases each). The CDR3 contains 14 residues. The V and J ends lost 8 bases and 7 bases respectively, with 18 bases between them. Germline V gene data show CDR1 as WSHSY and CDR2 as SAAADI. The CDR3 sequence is CASDAGTKRNEQFF. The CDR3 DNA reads TGCGCCAGCGATGCCGGGACCAAGAGAAATGAGCAGTTCTTC.

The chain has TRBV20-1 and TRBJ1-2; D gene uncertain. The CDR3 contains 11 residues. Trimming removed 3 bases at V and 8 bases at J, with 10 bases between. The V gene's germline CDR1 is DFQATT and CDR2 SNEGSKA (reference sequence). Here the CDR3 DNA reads TGCAGTGCTAGCGACTCTTTCGGCTACACCTTC. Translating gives CSASDSFGYTF.

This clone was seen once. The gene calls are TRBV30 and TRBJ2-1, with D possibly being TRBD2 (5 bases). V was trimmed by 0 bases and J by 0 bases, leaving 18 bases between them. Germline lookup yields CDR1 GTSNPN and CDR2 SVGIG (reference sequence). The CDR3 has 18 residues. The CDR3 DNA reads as TGTGCCTGGAGTGTAGCCCTCCTAGCCCTGCCCTCCTACAATGAGCAGTTCTTC. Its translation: CAWSVALLALPSYNEQFF.

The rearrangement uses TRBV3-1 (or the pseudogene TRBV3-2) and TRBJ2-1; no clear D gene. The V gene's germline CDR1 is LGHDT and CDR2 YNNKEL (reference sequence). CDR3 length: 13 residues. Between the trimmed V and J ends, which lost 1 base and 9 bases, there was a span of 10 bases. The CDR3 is CASSQGVASEQFF. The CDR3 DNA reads TGTGCCAGCAGCCAAGGGGTGGCAAGTGAGCAGTTCTTC.

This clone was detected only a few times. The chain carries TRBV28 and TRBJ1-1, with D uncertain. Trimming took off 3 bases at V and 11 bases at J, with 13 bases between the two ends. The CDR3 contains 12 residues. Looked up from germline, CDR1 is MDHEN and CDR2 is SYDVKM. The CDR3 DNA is TGTGCCAGCAGTTTTGTTGGTAGAAGGGCTTTCTTT. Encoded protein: CASSFVGRRAFF. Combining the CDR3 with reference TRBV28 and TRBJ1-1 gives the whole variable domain DVKVTQSSRYLVKRTGEKVFLECVQDMDHENMFWYRQDPGLGLRLIYFSYDVKMKEKGDIPEGYSVSREKKERFSLILESASTNQTSMYLCASSFVGRRAFFGQGTRLTVV.

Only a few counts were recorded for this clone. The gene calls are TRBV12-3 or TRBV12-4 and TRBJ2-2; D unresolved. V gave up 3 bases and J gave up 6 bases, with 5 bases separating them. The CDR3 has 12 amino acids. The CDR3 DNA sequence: TGTGCCAGCAGTTTTTCTCCCGGGGAGCTGTTTTTT. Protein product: CASSFSPGELFF.

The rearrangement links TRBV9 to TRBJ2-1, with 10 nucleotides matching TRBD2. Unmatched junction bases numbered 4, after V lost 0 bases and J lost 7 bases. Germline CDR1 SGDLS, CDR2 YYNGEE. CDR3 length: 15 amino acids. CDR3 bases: TGTGCCAGCAGCGTAGATAGCGGGGGGTGGAATGAGCAGTTCTTC. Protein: CASSVDSGGWNEQFF.

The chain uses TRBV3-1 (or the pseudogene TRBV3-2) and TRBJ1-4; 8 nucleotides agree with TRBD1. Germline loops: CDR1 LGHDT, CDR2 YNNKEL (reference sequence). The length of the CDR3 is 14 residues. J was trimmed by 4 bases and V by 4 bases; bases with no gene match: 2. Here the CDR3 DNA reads TGTGCCAGCAGCCCAGGACAGGGTAATGAAAAACTGTTTTTT. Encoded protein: CASSPGQGNEKLFF.

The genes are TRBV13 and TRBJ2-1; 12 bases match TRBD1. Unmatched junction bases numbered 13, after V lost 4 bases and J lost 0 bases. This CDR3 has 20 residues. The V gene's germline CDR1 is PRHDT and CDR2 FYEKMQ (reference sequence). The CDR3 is CASSSSDPGQGAGSYNEQFF. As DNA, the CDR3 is TGTGCCAGCAGCTCCTCAGACCCGGGACAGGGGGCGGGCTCCTACAATGAGCAGTTCTTC.

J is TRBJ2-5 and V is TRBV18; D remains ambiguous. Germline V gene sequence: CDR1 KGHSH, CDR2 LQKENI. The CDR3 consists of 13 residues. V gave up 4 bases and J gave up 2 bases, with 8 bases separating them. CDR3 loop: CASSLRVQETQYF. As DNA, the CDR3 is TGTGCCAGCTCACTAAGGGTACAAGAGACCCAGTACTTC.

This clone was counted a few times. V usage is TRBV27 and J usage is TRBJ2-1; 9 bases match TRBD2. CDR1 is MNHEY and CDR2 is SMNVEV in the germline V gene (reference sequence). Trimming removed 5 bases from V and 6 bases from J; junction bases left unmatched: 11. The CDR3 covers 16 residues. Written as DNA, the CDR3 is TGTGCCAGCAGTCCGTTGGGCGGGAGGGCCTTCAATGAGCAGTTCTTC. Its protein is CASSPLGGRAFNEQFF.

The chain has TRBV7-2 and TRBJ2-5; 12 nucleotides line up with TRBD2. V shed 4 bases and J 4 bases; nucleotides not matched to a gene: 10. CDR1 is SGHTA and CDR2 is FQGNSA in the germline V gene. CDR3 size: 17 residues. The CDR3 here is CASSSYLLAGGGETQYF. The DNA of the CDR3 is TGTGCCAGCAGCTCCTACTTACTAGCGGGGGGTGGAGAGACCCAGTACTTC. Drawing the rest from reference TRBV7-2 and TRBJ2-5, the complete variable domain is GAGVSQSPSNKVTEKGKDVELRCDPISGHTALYWYRQSLGQGLEFLIYFQGNSAPDKSGLPSDRFSAERTGGSVSTLTIQRTQQEDSAVYLCASSSYLLAGGGETQYFGPGTRLLVL.

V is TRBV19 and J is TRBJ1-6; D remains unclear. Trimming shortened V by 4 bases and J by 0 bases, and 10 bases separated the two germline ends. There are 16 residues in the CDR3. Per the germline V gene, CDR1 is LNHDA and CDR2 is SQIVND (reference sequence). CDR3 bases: TGTGCCAGTAGTAGTCGACTCCCCTCCTATAATTCACCCCTCCACTTT. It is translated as CASSSRLPSYNSPLHF.

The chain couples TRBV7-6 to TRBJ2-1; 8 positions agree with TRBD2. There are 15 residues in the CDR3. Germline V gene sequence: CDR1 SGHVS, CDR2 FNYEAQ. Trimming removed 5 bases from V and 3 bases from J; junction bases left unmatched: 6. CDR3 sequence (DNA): TGTGCCAGCAGCGCTCGGACTAGCAGCTACAATGAGCAGTTCTTC. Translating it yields CASSARTSSYNEQFF.

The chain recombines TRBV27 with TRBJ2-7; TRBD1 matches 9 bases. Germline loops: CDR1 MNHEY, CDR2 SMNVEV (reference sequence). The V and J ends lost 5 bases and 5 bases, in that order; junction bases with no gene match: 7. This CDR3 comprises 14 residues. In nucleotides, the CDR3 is TGTGCCAGCAGTCCAAGGGACAGGGCCCACGAGCAGTACTTC. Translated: CASSPRDRAHEQYF.

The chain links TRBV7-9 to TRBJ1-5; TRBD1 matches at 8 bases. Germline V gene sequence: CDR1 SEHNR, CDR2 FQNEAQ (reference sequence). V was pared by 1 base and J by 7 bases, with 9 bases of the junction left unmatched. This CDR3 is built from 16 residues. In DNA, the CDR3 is TGTGCCAGCAGCTTAGGATGGCAGGGGGCGCGGCAGCCCCAGCATTTT. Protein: CASSLGWQGARQPQHF.

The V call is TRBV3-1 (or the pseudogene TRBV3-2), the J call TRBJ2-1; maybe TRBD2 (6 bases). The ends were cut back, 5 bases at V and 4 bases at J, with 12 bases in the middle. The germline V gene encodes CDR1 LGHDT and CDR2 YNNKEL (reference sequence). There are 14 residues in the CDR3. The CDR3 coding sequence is TGTGCCAGCAGCGCCGGGACTCGATACAATGAGCAGTTCTTC. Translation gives CASSAGTRYNEQFF.

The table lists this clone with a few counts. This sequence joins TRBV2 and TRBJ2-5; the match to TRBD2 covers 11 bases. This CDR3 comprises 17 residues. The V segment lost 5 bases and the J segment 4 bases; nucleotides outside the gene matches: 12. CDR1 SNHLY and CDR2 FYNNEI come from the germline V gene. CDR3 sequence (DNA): TGTGCCAGCAGTTACACTAGCGGGAGAAGTAGAGCAGAGACCCAGTACTTC. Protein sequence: CASSYTSGRSRAETQYF.

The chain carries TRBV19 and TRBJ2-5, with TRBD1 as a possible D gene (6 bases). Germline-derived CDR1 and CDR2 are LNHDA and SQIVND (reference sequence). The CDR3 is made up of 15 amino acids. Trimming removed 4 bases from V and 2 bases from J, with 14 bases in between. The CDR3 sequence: CASSNPGHSQETQYF. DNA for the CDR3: TGTGCCAGTAGTAATCCGGGACACAGTCAAGAGACCCAGTACTTC.

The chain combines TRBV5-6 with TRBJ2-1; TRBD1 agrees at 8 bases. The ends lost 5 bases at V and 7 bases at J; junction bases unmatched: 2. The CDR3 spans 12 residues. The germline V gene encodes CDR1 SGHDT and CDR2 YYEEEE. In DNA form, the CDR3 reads TGTGCCAGCAGGAGGACAGGGAATGAGCAGTTCTTC. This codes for CASRRTGNEQFF.

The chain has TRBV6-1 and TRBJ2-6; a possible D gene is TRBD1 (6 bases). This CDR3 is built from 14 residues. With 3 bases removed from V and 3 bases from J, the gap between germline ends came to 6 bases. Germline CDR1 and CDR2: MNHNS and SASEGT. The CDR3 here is CASSDRGGANVLTF. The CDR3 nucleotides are TGTGCCAGCAGTGACAGGGGTGGGGCCAACGTCCTGACTTTC.

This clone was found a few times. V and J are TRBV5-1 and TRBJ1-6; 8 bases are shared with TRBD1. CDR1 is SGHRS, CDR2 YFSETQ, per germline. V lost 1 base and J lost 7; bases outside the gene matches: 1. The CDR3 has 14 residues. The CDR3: CASSLSGGNSPLHF. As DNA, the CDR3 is TGCGCCAGCAGCTTGTCAGGGGGCAATTCACCCCTCCACTTT.

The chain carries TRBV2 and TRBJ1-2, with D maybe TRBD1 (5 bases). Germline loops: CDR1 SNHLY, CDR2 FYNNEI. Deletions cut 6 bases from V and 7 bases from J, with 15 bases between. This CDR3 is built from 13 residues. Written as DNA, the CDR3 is TGTGCCAGCAGGGGGGGGGACGAGGCTGGCTACACCTTC. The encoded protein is CASRGGDEAGYTF.

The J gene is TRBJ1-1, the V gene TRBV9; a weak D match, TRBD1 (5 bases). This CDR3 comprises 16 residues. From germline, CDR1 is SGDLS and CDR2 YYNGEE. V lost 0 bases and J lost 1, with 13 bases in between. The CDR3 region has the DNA TGTGCCAGCAGCGTAGAGGGGTCTCCTAAGAACACTGAAGCTTTCTTT. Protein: CASSVEGSPKNTEAFF.

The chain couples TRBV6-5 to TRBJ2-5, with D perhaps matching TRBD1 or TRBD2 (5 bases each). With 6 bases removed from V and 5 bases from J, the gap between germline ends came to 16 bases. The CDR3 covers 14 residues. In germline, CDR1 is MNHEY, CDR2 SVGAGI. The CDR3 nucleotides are TGTGCCAGCAGGACTACAGGCGGTGGTGAGACCCAGTACTTC. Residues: CASRTTGGGETQYF.

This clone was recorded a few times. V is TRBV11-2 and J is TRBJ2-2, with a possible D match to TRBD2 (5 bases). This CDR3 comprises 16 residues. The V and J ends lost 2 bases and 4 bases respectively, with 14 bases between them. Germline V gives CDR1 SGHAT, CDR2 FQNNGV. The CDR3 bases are TGTGCCAGCAGCTTAACGGCTAGCAAGGCCACCGGGGAGCTGTTTTTT. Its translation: CASSLTASKATGELFF.

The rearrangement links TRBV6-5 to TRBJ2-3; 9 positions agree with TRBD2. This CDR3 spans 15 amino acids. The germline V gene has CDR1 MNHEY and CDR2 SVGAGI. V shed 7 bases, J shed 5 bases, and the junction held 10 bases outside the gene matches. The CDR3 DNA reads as TGTGCCAGCAATGTGGCGGGGGGGGCTGGAGATACGCAGTATTTT. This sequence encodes CASNVAGGAGDTQYF.

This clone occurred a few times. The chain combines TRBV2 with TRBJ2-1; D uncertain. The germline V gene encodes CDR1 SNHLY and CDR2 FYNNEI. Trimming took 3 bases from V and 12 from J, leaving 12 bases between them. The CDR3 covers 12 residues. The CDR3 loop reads CASSERYSWQFF. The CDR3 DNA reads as TGTGCCAGCAGTGAGAGATACTCTTGGCAGTTCTTC.

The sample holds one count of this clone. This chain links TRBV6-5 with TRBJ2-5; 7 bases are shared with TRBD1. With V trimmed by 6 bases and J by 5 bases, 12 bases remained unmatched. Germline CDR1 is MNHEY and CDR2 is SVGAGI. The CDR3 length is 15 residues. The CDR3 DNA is TGTGCCAGCAGGAACCCACAGGGGCTGAGGGAGACCCAGTACTTC. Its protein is CASRNPQGLRETQYF.

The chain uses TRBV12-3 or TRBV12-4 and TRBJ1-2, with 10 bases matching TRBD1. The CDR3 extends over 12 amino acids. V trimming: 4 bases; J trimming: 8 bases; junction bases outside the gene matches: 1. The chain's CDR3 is CASSWDRGGYTF. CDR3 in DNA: TGTGCCAGCAGTTGGGACAGGGGAGGCTACACCTTC.